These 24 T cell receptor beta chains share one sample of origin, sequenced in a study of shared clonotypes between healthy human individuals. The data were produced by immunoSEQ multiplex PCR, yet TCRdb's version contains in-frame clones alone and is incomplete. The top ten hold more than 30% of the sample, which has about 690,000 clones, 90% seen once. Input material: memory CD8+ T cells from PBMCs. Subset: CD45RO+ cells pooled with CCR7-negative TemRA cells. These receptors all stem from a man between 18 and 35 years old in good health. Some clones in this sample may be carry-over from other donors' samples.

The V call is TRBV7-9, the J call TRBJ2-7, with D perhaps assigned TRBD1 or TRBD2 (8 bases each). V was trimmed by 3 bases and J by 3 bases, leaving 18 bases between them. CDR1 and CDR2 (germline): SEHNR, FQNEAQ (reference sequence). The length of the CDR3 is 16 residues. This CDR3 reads CASSFSGTGSYYEQYF. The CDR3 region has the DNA TGTGCCAGCAGCTTTAGCGGGACAGGTTCTTACTACGAGCAGTACTTC.

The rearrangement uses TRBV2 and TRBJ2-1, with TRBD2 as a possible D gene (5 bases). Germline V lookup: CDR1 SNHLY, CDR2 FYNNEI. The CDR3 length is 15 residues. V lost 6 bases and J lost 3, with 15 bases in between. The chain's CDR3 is CASSPHDAGYNEQFF. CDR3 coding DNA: TGTGCCAGCAGCCCCCACGACGCGGGCTACAATGAGCAGTTCTTC. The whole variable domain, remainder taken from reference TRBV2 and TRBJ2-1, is EPEVTQTPSHQVTQMGQEVILRCVPISNHLYFYWYRQILGQKVEFLVSFYNNEISEKSEIFDDQFSVERPDGSNFTLKIRSTKLEDSAMYFCASSPHDAGYNEQFFGPGTRLTVL.

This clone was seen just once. The CDR3 coding sequence is TGTGCCATCAGAGGACTAGCCCCTGAAGAGACCCAGTACTTC. Encoded protein: CAIRGLAPEETQYF. This chain uses TRBV10-3 with TRBJ2-5, with 8 positions matching TRBD2. V lost 6 bases and J lost 3; bases outside the gene matches: 6. This CDR3 has 14 residues. Germline V gene data show CDR1 as ENHRY and CDR2 as SYGVKD.

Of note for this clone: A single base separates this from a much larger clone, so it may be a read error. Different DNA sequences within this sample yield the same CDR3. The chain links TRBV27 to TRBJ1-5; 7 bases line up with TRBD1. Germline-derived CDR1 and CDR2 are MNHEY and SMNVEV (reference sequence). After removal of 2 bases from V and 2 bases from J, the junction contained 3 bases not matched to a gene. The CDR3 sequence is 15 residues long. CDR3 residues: CASSLQGQGNQPQHF. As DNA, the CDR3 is TGTGCCAGCAGTTTACAAGGACAGGGCAATCAGCCCCAGCATTTT.

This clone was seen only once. The CDR3 here is CASSSGGGNTGELFF. CDR3 coding DNA: TGTGCCAGCAGTTCCGGAGGGGGGAACACCGGGGAGCTGTTTTTT. This chain uses TRBV28 with TRBJ2-2; D is tentatively TRBD1 or TRBD2 (6 bases each). Trimming pared 4 bases from V and 1 base from J, leaving 10 bases between. The germline V gene encodes CDR1 MDHEN and CDR2 SYDVKM. The CDR3 spans 15 residues.

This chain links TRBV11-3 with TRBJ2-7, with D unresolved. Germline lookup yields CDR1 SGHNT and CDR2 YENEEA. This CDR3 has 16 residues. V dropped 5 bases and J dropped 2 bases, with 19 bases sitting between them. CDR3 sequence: CASSPSIARIPYEQYF. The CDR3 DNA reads TGTGCCAGCAGCCCATCGATTGCGAGGATCCCCTACGAGCAGTACTTC.

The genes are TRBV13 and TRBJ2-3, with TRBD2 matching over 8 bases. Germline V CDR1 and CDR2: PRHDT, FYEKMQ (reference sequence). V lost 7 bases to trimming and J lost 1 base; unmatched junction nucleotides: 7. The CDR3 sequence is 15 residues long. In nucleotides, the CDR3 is TGTGCCAGCACCCATGGGACTAGAGGCACAGATACGCAGTATTTT. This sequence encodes CASTHGTRGTDTQYF.

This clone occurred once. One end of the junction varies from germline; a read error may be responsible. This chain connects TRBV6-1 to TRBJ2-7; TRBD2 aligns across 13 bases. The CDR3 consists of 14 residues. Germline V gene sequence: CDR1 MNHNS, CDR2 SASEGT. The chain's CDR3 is CASSEKLAGGKAEF. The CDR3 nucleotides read TGTGCCAGCAGTGAGAAACTAGCGGGAGGGAAGGCGGAGTTC.

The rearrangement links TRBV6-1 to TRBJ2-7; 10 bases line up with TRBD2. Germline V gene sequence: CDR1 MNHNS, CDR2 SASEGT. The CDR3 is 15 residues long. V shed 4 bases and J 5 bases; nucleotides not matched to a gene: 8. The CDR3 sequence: CASSVPLAGADEQYF. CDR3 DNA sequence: TGTGCCAGCAGTGTTCCCCTAGCGGGAGCAGACGAGCAGTACTTC.

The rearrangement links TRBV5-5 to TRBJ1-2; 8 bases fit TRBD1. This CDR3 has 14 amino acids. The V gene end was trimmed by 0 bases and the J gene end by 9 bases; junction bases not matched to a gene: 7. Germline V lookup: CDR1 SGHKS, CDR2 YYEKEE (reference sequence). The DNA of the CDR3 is TGTGCCAGCAGCTTGGGGACAGGGCTAATCAGCTACACCTTC. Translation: CASSLGTGLISYTF.

This CDR3 is CASSQYPTSGVTDTQYF. CDR3 DNA: TGCGCCAGCAGCCAATATCCAACTAGCGGGGTTACAGATACGCAGTATTTT. The V and J genes are TRBV4-1 and TRBJ2-3; TRBD2 matches at 10 bases. This CDR3 comprises 17 residues. Per germline, CDR1 MGHRA and CDR2 YSYEKL. After removal of 2 bases from V and 3 bases from J, the junction contained 8 bases not matched to a gene.

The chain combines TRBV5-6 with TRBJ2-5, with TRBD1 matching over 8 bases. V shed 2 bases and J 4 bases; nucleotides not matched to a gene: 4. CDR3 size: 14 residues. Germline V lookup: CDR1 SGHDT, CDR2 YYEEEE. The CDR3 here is CASSFDRGGETQYF. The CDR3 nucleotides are TGTGCCAGCAGCTTTGACAGGGGTGGAGAGACCCAGTACTTC. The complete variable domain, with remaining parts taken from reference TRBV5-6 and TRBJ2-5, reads DAGVTQSPTHLIKTRGQQVTLRCSPKSGHDTVSWYQQALGQGPQFIFQYYEEEERQRGNFPDRFSGHQFPNYSSELNVNALLLGDSALYLCASSFDRGGETQYFGPGTRLLVL.

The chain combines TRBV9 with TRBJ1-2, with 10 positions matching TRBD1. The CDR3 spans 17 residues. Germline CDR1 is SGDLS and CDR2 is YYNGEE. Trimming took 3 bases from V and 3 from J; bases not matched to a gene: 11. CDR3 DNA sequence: TGTGCCAGCAGCGGGACCGGGACAGGGGTGAATTACTATGGCTACACCTTC. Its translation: CASSGTGTGVNYYGYTF.

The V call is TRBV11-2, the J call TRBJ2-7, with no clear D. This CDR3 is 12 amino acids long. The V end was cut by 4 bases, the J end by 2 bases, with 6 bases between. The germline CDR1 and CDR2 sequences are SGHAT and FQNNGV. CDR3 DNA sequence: TGTGCCAGCAGCTCTCTAACCTACGAGCAGTACTTC. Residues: CASSSLTYEQYF.

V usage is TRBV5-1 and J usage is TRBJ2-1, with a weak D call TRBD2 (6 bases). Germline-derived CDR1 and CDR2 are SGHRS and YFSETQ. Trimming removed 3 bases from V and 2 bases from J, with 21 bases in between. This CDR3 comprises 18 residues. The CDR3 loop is CASSSDLVLTGAYNEQFF. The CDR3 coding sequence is TGCGCCAGCAGCTCTGACCTAGTCTTGACGGGAGCCTACAATGAGCAGTTCTTC.

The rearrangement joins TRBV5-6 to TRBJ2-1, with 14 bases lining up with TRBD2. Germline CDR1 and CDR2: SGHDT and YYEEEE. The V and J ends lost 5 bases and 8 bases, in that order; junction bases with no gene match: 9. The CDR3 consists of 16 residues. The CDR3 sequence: CASSPGLAGGLDEQFF. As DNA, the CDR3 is TGTGCCAGCAGTCCCGGACTAGCGGGGGGATTGGATGAGCAGTTCTTC. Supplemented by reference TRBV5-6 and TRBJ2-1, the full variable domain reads DAGVTQSPTHLIKTRGQQVTLRCSPKSGHDTVSWYQQALGQGPQFIFQYYEEEERQRGNFPDRFSGHQFPNYSSELNVNALLLGDSALYLCASSPGLAGGLDEQFFGPGTRLTVL.

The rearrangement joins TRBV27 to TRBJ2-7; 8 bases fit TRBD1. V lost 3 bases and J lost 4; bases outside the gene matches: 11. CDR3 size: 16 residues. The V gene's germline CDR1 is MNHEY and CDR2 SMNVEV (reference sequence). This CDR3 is CASSFAQGDRGYEQYF. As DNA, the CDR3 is TGTGCCAGCAGTTTCGCACAGGGGGATAGAGGGTACGAGCAGTACTTC.

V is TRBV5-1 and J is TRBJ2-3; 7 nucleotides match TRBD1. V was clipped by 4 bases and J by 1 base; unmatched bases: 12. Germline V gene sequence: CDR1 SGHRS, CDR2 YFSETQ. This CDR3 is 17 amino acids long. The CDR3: CASSPTLRQGRTDTQYF. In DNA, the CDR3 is TGCGCCAGCAGCCCCACCCTCCGACAGGGACGCACAGATACGCAGTATTTT. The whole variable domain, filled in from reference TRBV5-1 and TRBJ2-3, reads KAGVTQTPRYLIKTRGQQVTLSCSPISGHRSVSWYQQTPGQGLQFLFEYFSETQRNKGNFPGRFSGRQFSNSRSEMNVSTLELGDSALYLCASSPTLRQGRTDTQYFGPGTRLTVL.

CDR3 DNA sequence: TGCGCCAGCAGCCAAGACCCAGCGGGATTCTACAATGAGCAGTTCTTC. Protein product: CASSQDPAGFYNEQFF. The chain combines TRBV4-3 with TRBJ2-1; 7 nucleotides align to TRBD2. Germline assignment: CDR1 LGHNA and CDR2 YSLEER. This CDR3 has 16 residues. The V segment lost 0 bases and the J segment 3 bases; nucleotides outside the gene matches: 5.

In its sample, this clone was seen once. CDR3 sequence: CASSLAGVSYEQYF. CDR3 bases: TGTGCCAGCAGTCTAGCTGGGGTATCCTACGAGCAGTACTTC. V gene TRBV11-2 combines with J gene TRBJ2-7; possible D gene TRBD2, 5 bases. Germline V lookup: CDR1 SGHAT, CDR2 FQNNGV. The CDR3 has 14 residues. The V and J ends lost 6 bases and 1 base respectively, with 13 bases between them.

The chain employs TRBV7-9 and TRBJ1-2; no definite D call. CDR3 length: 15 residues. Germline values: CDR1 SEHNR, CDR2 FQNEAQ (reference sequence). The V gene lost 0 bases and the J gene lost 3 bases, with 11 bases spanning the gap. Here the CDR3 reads CASSLAAEDYYGYTF. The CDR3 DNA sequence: TGTGCCAGCAGCTTAGCGGCGGAGGATTACTATGGCTACACCTTC.

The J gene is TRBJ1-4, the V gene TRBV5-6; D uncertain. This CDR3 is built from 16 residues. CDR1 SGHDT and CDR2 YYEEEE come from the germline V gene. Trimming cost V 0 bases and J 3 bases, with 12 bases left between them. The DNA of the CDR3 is TGTGCCAGCAGCTTGGCCTTCCCCGAGGCTAATGAAAAACTGTTTTTT. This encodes CASSLAFPEANEKLFF.

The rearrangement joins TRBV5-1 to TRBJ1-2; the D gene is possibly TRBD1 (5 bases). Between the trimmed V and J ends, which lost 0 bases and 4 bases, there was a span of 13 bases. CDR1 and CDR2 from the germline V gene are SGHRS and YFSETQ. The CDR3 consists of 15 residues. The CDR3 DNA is TGCGCCAGCAGCTTGGGGGAGGGGAGCATCTATGGCTACACCTTC. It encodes CASSLGEGSIYGYTF.

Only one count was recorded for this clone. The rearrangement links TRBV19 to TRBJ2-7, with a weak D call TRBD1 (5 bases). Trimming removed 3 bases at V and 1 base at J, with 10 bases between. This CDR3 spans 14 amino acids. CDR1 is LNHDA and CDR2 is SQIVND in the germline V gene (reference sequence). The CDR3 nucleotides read TGTGCCAGTAGTATGCAGGGTTATTCCTACGAGCAGTACTTC. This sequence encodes CASSMQGYSYEQYF.